This TCR beta chain was observed in a study of PD-1 blockade in classical Hodgkin lymphoma. Concerning this clone itself: The antigen is unknown.

The CDR3 covers 12 residues. Findings and caveats of the study: Exclusion was applied to patients who started nivolumab under 1 year after ASCT. Complete responders showed a baseline diversity that resembled the diversity of newly diagnosed patients.

Each patient's relapse followed autologous stem cell transplantation, and brentuximab vedotin exposure varied. Patients' outcomes at their best amounted to complete response, partial response or progressive disease. The assay was immunoSEQ multiplex PCR, and TCRdb's table has in-frame clones only and misses some. The sample includes over 10,000 clones, around 92% of them seen just once. This chain links TRBV21-1 with TRBJ2-7. TRBV21-1 is a documented pseudogene. This sequence originates from a human donor with classical Hodgkin lymphoma. The source was peripheral blood mononuclear cells (PBMCs), collected at baseline. The CDR3 nucleotides are TGTGCCAGCAGCAAAGGTTCCCACGAGCAGTACTTC. The encoded protein is CASSKGSHEQYF.